A single sample gave rise to the 5 T cell receptor beta chains below, sequenced in a study of blood T cell repertoires in COVID-19. TCRdb's copy holds only in-frame clones and misses some; the assay was immunoSEQ multiplex PCR. Of 60,000 to 75,000 clones listed, around 85% were seen once; the top ten hold around 5.4%. Sequencing was carried out using peripheral blood. These TCRs come from a woman in her 70s with acute or convalescent COVID-19.

This chain connects TRBV5-6 to TRBJ1-3; D is unresolved. Germline CDR1 and CDR2: SGHDT and YYEEEE. With 3 bases removed from V and 4 bases from J, the gap between germline ends came to 11 bases. The CDR3 sequence is 14 residues long. CDR3 sequence (DNA): TGTGCCAGCAGCTCGACACGCCTAGGAAACACCATATATTTT. It encodes CASSSTRLGNTIYF.

The J gene is TRBJ2-7, the V gene TRBV19; 9 nucleotides align to TRBD1. This CDR3 comprises 17 residues. The ends lost 1 base at V and 3 bases at J; junction bases unmatched: 10. Germline assignment: CDR1 LNHDA and CDR2 SQIVND (reference sequence). CDR3 DNA sequence: TGTGCCAGTAGTATAGTGGGCACGGACAGGGGCCTCTACGAGCAGTACTTC. This translates into CASSIVGTDRGLYEQYF.

The chain uses TRBV7-2 and TRBJ1-5; tentatively, D is TRBD1 (6 bases). V lost 9 bases and J lost 1, with 25 bases in between. This CDR3 is built from 18 residues. The germline V gene encodes CDR1 SGHTA and CDR2 FQGNSA. CDR3 DNA sequence: TGTGCCAGTCCAGCCCTCGGCCAGGGGCCTATAAGCAATCAGCCCCAGCATTTT. This encodes CASPALGQGPISNQPQHF.

The chain couples TRBV18 to TRBJ1-2, with a weak D call TRBD1 (5 bases). The CDR3 totals 16 residues. CDR1 KGHSH and CDR2 LQKENI come from the germline V gene. With 3 bases removed from V and 4 bases from J, the gap between germline ends came to 18 bases. CDR3 sequence (DNA): TGTGCCAGCTCACCCTATACAGGAGAAAAAAGCTATGGCTACACCTTC. Its protein product is CASSPYTGEKSYGYTF.

The rearrangement links TRBV15 to TRBJ1-1; 7 bases agree with TRBD1. V lost 4 bases to trimming and J lost 0 bases; unmatched junction nucleotides: 14. The CDR3 has 18 amino acids. Germline lookup yields CDR1 LNHNV and CDR2 YYDKDF (reference sequence). The CDR3 DNA reads as TGTGCCACCAGCATTGGGGGGACAGCACTTCTGATGAACACTGAAGCTTTCTTT. Protein product: CATSIGGTALLMNTEAFF.